This TCR beta chain was obtained from a study of neoadjuvant anti-PD-1 for oral cavity cancer. Study as a whole: Patients without progression received a fourth nivolumab dose around day 43, then surgical resection on days 50-56.

CDR1 and CDR2 (germline): SGHTS, YDEGEE. J lost 4 bases, V lost 5 bases, and 9 bases had no gene match. This CDR3 has 15 amino acids. This table comes from immunoSEQ multiplex PCR, and its TCRdb copy is limited to in-frame clones, with some not included. There are fewer than 70,000 clones in the sample; more than 65% occur only once, and 2% to 3% lies in the top ten. Patients had newly diagnosed, untreated stage II-IVA oral cavity squamous cell carcinoma. The patients had HPV-negative, locally advanced oral cavity squamous cell carcinoma. No culture or expansion preceded analysis of these blood cells.

Sequencing used PBMCs, obtained before nivolumab (anti-PD-1) treatment. The clonotype comes from a person between 40 and 85 years old with oral cavity squamous cell carcinoma. The chain employs TRBV5-8 and TRBJ1-2; 9 bases fit TRBD1. CDR3 loop: CASRRDRDRAYGYTF. CDR3 bases: TGTGCCAGCAGGAGAGACCGGGACAGGGCCTATGGCTACACCTTC.